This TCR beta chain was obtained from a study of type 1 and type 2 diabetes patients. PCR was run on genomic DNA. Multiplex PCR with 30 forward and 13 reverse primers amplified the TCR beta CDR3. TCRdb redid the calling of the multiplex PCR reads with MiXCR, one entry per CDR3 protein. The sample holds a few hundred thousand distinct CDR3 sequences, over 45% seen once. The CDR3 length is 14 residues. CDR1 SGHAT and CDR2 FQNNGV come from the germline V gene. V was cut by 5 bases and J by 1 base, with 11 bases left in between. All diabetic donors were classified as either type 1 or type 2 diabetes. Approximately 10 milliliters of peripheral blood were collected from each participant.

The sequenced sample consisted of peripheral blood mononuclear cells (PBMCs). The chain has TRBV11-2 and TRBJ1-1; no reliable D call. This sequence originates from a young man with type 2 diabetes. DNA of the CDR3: TGTGCCAGCAGCCCCGGACGGTCGAACACTGAAGCTTTCTTT. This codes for CASSPGRSNTEAFF.